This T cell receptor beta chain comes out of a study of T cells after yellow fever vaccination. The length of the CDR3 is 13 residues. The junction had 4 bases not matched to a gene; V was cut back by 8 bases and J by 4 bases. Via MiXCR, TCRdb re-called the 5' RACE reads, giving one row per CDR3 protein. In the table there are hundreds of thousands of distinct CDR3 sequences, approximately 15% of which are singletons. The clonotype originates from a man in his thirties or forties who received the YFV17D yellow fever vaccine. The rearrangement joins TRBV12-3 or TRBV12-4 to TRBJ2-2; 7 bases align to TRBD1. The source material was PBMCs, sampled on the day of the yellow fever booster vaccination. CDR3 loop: CASGTEVTGELFF. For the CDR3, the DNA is TGTGCCAGCGGGACAGAAGTCACCGGGGAGCTGTTTTTT.